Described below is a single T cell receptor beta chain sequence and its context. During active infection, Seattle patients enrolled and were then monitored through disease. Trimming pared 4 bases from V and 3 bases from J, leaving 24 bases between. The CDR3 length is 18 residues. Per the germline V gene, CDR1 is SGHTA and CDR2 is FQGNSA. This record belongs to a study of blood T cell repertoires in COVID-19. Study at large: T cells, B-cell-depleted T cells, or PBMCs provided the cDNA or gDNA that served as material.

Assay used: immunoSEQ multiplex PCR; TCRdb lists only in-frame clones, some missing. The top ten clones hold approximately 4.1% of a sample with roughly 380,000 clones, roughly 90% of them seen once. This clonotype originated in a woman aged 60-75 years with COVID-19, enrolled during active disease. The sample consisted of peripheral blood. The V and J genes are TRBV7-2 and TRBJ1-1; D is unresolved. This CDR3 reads CASSSDPYYRGQYTEAFF. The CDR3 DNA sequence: TGTGCCAGCAGCTCGGACCCTTATTACAGAGGGCAGTACACTGAAGCTTTCTTT.